This T cell receptor beta chain was found in a study of blood T cell repertoires in COVID-19. Sequencing used immunoSEQ multiplex PCR; TCRdb keeps in-frame clones, though not all of them. The table records under 250,000 clones, about four fifths of them present only once. What the recovered Cohort 3 donors had was two negative PCRs, clearance, or symptom resolution. The junction had 8 bases not matched to a gene; V was cut back by 5 bases and J by 8 bases. In germline, CDR1 is PRHDT, CDR2 FYEKMQ (reference sequence). The CDR3 length is 13 residues. The specimen was PBMCs or T cells enriched from blood (not recorded which). V and J are TRBV13 and TRBJ1-2, with TRBD1 matching over 7 bases. The clonotype comes from a man aged 60 to 69 who had recovered from COVID-19. The CDR3 bases are TGTGCCAGCAGCACCCAAGGGGGCGGAGGCTACACCTTC. This sequence encodes CASSTQGGGGYTF.